These 2 T cell receptor beta chains came from one sample sequenced in a study of regulatory T cells in long-lasting Graves disease. CDR3-region Arm-PCR and iRepertoire HTBI primers produced the TCR beta libraries. Using its own MiXCR run on the multiplex PCR reads, TCRdb lists one record per CDR3 protein. This table holds 400,000 to 600,000 distinct CDR3 sequences, 20% to 25% found once. Time point defined: persistent/refractory GD, antithyroid drugs over 5 years with positive TRAb. PBMC RNA served as the TCR library source. Sample: peripheral blood mononuclear cells (PBMCs), taken when the disease was refractory, from a patient treated with antithyroid drugs. All receptors derive from a female donor with Graves disease.

The sample holds a few counts of this clonotype. The genes are TRBV19 and TRBJ1-5; D gene unclear. Germline V gene lookup returns CDR1 LNHDA and CDR2 SQIVND (reference sequence). The CDR3 consists of 15 residues. The V end was cut by 3 bases, the J end by 0 bases, with 9 bases between. The DNA for the CDR3 is TGTGCCAGTAGTATTGGACGGAATAGCAATCAGCCCCAGCATTTT. Its protein is CASSIGRNSNQPQHF.

The chain is built from TRBV7-2 and TRBJ2-1; TRBD2 aligns across 9 bases. From germline, CDR1 is SGHTA and CDR2 FQGNSA. After removal of 5 bases from V and 6 bases from J, the junction contained 5 bases not matched to a gene. The CDR3 contains 14 residues. The CDR3 coding sequence is TGTGCCAGCAGCGGGGGACTAGCTGTCAATGAGCAGTTCTTC. It specifies CASSGGLAVNEQFF.